The clone carrying this TCR beta chain came up many times. The antigen remains undetermined. Germline V CDR1 and CDR2: LGHNA, YNFKEQ. The CDR3 covers 14 residues. V shed 0 bases and J shed 1 base, with 6 bases lying between them. These data are taken from a study of identical twins. General study results and limits: Findings depended on cross-sectional statistics rather than tracking the same donors. Monozygotic twin pairs showed more out-of-frame TCR alpha sharing than models estimated. Zero-insertion analyses were open to partial confounding by invariant MAIT and iNKT cells.

A universal primer site was incorporated via template switching, and the cDNA contained unique molecular identifiers. Each CDR3 protein is one row after TCRdb ran MiXCR on the 5' RACE reads. The sample records 1.5 million or so distinct CDR3 sequences, more than 30% being singletons. The clonotype was recovered from a newborn girl in good health. The rearrangement joins TRBV4-2 to TRBJ1-2; D may be TRBD1 (5 bases). Source material: cord blood. Here the CDR3 DNA reads TGTGCCAGCAGCCAAGATAGGGGTAACTATGGCTACACCTTC. Amino acid sequence: CASSQDRGNYGYTF.